This TCR beta chain is drawn from a study of tumor-infiltrating lymphocytes in localized non-small cell lung cancer. At the level of the study: Several tumor histologies, both smoking statuses, and some post-neoadjuvant chemotherapy samples were included. Findings and caveats of the study: Recurrence-free survival showed no association with tumor T-cell fraction. T-cell fraction did not differ between immunotypes IM1 and IM2.

The CDR3 covers 14 residues. The germline V gene has CDR1 SGDLS and CDR2 YYNGEE. V lost 3 bases and J lost 10, with 14 bases in between. TCRdb's table, derived via immunoSEQ multiplex PCR, lists solely in-frame clones and lacks some. Here the sample spans 25,000 to 30,000 clones, around 85% being singletons. As regards this clone: Its antigen is unidentified.

The V gene is TRBV9, the J gene TRBJ1-6; a weak D match, TRBD1 (6 bases). Sequenced input: lung tumor tissue. The TCR sequence derives from a human donor with non-small cell lung cancer. This chain's CDR3 is CASSATGTHSPLHF. The CDR3, as DNA: TGTGCCAGCAGCGCAACCGGGACACACTCACCCCTCCACTTT.